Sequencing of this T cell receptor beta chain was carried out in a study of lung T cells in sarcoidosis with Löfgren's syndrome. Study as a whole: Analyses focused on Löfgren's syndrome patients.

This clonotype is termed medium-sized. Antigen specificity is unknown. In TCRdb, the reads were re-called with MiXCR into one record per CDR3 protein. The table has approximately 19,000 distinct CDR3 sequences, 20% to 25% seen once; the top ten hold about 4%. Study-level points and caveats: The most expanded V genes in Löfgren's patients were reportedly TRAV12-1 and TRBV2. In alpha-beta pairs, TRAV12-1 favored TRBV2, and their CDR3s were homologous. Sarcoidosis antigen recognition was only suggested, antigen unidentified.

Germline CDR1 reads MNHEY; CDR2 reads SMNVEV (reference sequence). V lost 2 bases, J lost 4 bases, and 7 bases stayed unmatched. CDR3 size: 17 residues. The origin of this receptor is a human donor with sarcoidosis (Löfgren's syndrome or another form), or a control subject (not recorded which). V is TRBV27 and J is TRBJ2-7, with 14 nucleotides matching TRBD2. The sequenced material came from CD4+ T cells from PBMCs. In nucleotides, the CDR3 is TGTGCCAGCAGTTTAGCCCCGGGACTAGCGGGAGTGTACGAGCAGTACTTC. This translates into CASSLAPGLAGVYEQYF.